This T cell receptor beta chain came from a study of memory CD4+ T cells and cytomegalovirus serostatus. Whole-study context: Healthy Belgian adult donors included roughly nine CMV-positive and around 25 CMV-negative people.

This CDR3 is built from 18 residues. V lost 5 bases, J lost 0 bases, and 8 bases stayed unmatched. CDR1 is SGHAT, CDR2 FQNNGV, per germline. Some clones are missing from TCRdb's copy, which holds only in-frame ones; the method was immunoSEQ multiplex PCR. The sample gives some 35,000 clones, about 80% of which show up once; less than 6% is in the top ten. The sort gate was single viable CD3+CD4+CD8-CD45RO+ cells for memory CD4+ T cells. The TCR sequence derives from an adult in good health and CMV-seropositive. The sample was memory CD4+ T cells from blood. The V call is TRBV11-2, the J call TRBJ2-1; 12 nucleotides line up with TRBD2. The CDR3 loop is CASSPGLAGPSSYNEQFF. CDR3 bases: TGTGCCAGCAGCCCCGGACTAGCGGGACCTAGCTCCTACAATGAGCAGTTCTTC.